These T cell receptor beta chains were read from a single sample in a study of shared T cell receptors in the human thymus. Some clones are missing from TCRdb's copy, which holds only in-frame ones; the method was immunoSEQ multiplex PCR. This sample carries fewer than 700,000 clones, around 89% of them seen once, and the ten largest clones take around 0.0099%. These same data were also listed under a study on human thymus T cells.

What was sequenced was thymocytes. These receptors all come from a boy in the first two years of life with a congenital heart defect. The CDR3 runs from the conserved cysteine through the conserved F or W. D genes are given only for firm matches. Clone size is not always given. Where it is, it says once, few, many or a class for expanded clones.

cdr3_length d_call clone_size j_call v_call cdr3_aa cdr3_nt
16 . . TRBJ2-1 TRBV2 CASSESAADPYNEQFF TGTGCCAGCAGTGAAAGCGCGGCCGACCCCTACAATGAGCAGTTCTTC
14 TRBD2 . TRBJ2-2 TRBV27 CASSSTGTSGELFF TGTGCCAGCAGTTCTACCGGGACTAGCGGGGAGCTGTTTTTT
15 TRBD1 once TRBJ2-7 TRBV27 CASSLRGTGGYEQYF TGTGCCAGCAGTTTACGAGGGACAGGGGGGTACGAGCAGTACTTC
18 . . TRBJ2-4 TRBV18 CASSPEGGQGGAKNIQYF TGTGCCAGCTCACCAGAGGGAGGCCAGGGGGGAGCCAAAAACATTCAGTACTTC
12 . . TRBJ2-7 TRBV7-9 CASSSTAYEQYF TGTGCCAGCAGCTCGACAGCCTACGAGCAGTACTTC
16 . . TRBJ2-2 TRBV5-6 CASSLRDSSPTGELFF TGTGCCAGCAGCCTCCGAGACTCGTCGCCGACCGGGGAGCTGTTTTTT
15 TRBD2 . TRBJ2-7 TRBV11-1 CASSPTSGASYEQYF TGTGCCAGCAGCCCGACTAGCGGGGCCTCCTACGAGCAGTACTTC
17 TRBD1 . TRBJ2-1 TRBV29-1 CSVEDLGAGGWYNEQFF TGCAGCGTTGAAGATCTCGGGGCAGGGGGCTGGTACAATGAGCAGTTCTTC
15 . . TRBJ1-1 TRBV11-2 CASSTRTLMNTEAFF TGTGCCAGCAGCACACGGACACTTATGAACACTGAAGCTTTCTTT
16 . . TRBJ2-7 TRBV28 CASRRDGRKSSYEQYF TGTGCCAGCAGGCGGGACGGAAGAAAAAGCTCCTACGAGCAGTACTTC
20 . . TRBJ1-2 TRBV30 CAWSPGHRLDRTLANYGYTF TGTGCCTGGAGCCCGGGACACAGGCTCGACCGAACCTTAGCTAACTATGGCTACACCTTC